Below, 17 T cell receptor beta chains from the same sample are listed, as sequenced in a study of tissue T cells after allogeneic stem cell transplantation. This research-autopsy study prospectively enrolled adult allogeneic hematopoietic cell transplant recipients with steroid-refractory graft-versus-host disease. The table came from immunoSEQ multiplex PCR; TCRdb's copy has only in-frame clones and leaves some out. The table shows a few thousand clones, with around 60% occurring only once. The sample was duodenal tissue, taken at autopsy. The receptor source for this set is a male patient aged 60 or older with steroid-refractory graft-versus-host disease after an allogeneic stem cell transplant. Some T cells may be provided by the graft donor.

This chain uses TRBV4-3 with TRBJ1-2, with 8 bases lining up with TRBD1. The junction had 15 bases not matched to a gene; V was cut back by 2 bases and J by 4 bases. The germline CDR1 and CDR2 sequences are LGHNA and YSLEER. The CDR3 has 18 amino acids. CDR3: CASSQPGTGGDSSYGYTF. The DNA for the CDR3 is TGCGCCAGCAGCCAACCCGGGACAGGAGGGGATAGTAGCTATGGCTACACCTTC.

The chain links TRBV7-6 to TRBJ2-3; D remains ambiguous. This CDR3 has 14 amino acids. Trimming stripped 4 bases from V and 6 bases from J, with 14 bases between. Germline CDR1 reads SGHVS; CDR2 reads FNYEAQ. CDR3 sequence (DNA): TGTGCCAGCAGCTCGGGCGGAAAGGCGGATACGCAGTATTTT. It codes for CASSSGGKADTQYF.

The table lists this clone with a count of one. This rearrangement joins TRBV5-6 to TRBJ1-4, with D perhaps TRBD1 (5 bases). V gave up 0 bases and J gave up 7 bases, with 10 bases separating them. The CDR3 contains 14 residues. Germline-derived CDR1 and CDR2 are SGHDT and YYEEEE. CDR3 sequence reads: CASSLDGGGEKLFF. CDR3 nucleotides: TGTGCCAGCAGCTTGGATGGGGGTGGTGAAAAACTGTTTTTT.

A single count supports this clone. The J gene is TRBJ2-7, the V gene TRBV27; tentative D call: TRBD2 (6 bases). Looked up from germline, CDR1 is MNHEY and CDR2 is SMNVEV (reference sequence). With 0 bases removed from V and 7 bases from J, the gap between germline ends came to 16 bases. The CDR3 has 15 amino acids. This CDR3 reads CASSLSPGRLLEQYF. CDR3 nucleotides: TGTGCCAGCAGTTTATCCCCAGGGAGGTTATTAGAGCAGTACTTC.

The rearrangement uses TRBV12-3 or TRBV12-4 and TRBJ2-1, with TRBD2 matching 7 bases. Trimming removed 5 bases from V and 9 bases from J; junction bases left unmatched: 7. This CDR3 is 13 amino acids long. The CDR3 sequence: CASSLGLKGEQFF. For the CDR3, the DNA is TGTGCCAGCAGTCTGGGACTAAAGGGTGAGCAGTTCTTC.

This clone is judged large. The chain recombines TRBV7-9 with TRBJ1-4, with no clear D. Trimming took 4 bases from V and 5 from J, leaving 11 bases between them. CDR1 SEHNR and CDR2 FQNEAQ come from the germline V gene (reference sequence). This CDR3 contains 14 residues. Here the CDR3 reads CASSSFDGNEKLFF. The DNA of the CDR3 is TGTGCCAGCAGCTCCTTCGACGGGAATGAAAAACTGTTTTTT. Using reference TRBV7-9 and TRBJ1-4 for the parts outside the CDR3, the full variable domain is DTGVSQNPRHKITKRGQNVTFRCDPISEHNRLYWYRQTLGQGPEFLTYFQNEAQLEKSRLLSDRFSAERPKGSFSTLEIQRTEQGDSAMYLCASSSFDGNEKLFFGSGTQLSVL.

V is TRBV24-1 and J is TRBJ2-1; TRBD2 agrees at 8 bases. V gave up 1 base and J gave up 6 bases; unmatched junction bases: 16. The germline CDR1 and CDR2 sequences are KGHDR and SFDVKD. The CDR3 totals 19 residues. The CDR3 loop reads CATSDLRALSGSGGNEQFF. CDR3 DNA sequence: TGTGCCACCAGTGATTTAAGGGCGCTGAGCGGGAGTGGGGGCAATGAGCAGTTCTTC.

V and J are TRBV2 and TRBJ2-2; 8 nucleotides agree with TRBD1. Germline lookup yields CDR1 SNHLY and CDR2 FYNNEI. The CDR3 runs to 15 residues. V was pared by 3 bases and J by 1 base, with 1 base of the junction left unmatched. For the CDR3, the DNA is TGTGCCAGCAGTGACAGGGGGCGGAACACCGGGGAGCTGTTTTTT. This codes for CASSDRGRNTGELFF. Supplemented by reference TRBV2 and TRBJ2-2, the full variable domain reads EPEVTQTPSHQVTQMGQEVILRCVPISNHLYFYWYRQILGQKVEFLVSFYNNEISEKSEIFDDQFSVERPDGSNFTLKIRSTKLEDSAMYFCASSDRGRNTGELFFGEGSRLTVL.

CDR3 sequence: CASSLGLAGGETQYF. CDR3 DNA: TGCGCCAGCAGCTTGGGACTAGCAGGGGGGGAGACCCAGTACTTC. This chain links TRBV5-1 with TRBJ2-5; D might be TRBD1 or TRBD2, each matching 7 bases. Germline V lookup: CDR1 SGHRS, CDR2 YFSETQ. The V end was cut by 0 bases, the J end by 5 bases, with 14 bases between. CDR3 size: 15 residues.

This chain links TRBV5-4 with TRBJ2-5, with TRBD2 identical over 8 bases. Trimming at V came to 3 bases and at J to 4 bases, leaving 5 bases not matched to a gene. Germline loops: CDR1 SGHNT, CDR2 YYREEE (reference sequence). The CDR3 has 14 amino acids. CDR3 sequence reads: CASSSGGVVETQYF. CDR3 nucleotides: TGTGCCAGCAGCTCGGGGGGGGTAGTAGAGACCCAGTACTTC. Supplemented by reference TRBV5-4 and TRBJ2-5, the full variable domain reads ETGVTQSPTHLIKTRGQQVTLRCSSQSGHNTVSWYQQALGQGPQFIFQYYREEENGRGNFPPRFSGLQFPNYSSELNVNALELDDSALYLCASSSGGVVETQYFGPGTRLLVL.

This chain connects TRBV4-3 to TRBJ1-4; 10 bases are shared with TRBD1. Germline V CDR1 and CDR2: LGHNA, YSLEER. CDR3 length equals 15 residues. Unmatched junction bases numbered 3, after V lost 3 bases and J lost 5 bases. The CDR3 coding sequence is TGCGCCAGCAGCCAGCGGGACAGGGGAAATGAAAAACTGTTTTTT. It yields the protein CASSQRDRGNEKLFF.

The chain couples TRBV21-1 to TRBJ1-2; TRBD1 was called by the table and not checked on the DNA. TRBV21-1 has pseudogene status. The CDR3 extends over 14 amino acids. In DNA form, the CDR3 reads TGTGCCAGCACCAAAGGACAGCCGTCCTATGGCTACACCTTC. As protein: CASTKGQPSYGYTF.

This clone has just a few counts. The rearrangement uses TRBV7-3 and TRBJ1-6; tentative D call: TRBD1 (5 bases). Germline loops: CDR1 SGHTA, CDR2 FQGTGA. V was clipped by 2 bases and J by 7 bases, with 12 bases between them. The CDR3 covers 15 residues. The CDR3 DNA follows: TGTGCCAGCAGCTTATCGGGCAGGGCGAATTCACCCCTCCACTTT. This sequence encodes CASSLSGRANSPLHF. Drawing the rest from reference TRBV7-3 and TRBJ1-6, the complete variable domain is GAGVSQTPSNKVTEKGKYVELRCDPISGHTALYWYRQSLGQGPEFLIYFQGTGAADDSGLPNDRFFAVRPEGSVSTLKIQRTERGDSAVYLCASSLSGRANSPLHFGNGTRLTVT.

This chain joins TRBV9 and TRBJ2-2, with D tentatively TRBD2 (6 bases). V dropped 0 bases and J dropped 6 bases, with 15 bases sitting between them. This CDR3 spans 16 amino acids. Germline V lookup: CDR1 SGDLS, CDR2 YYNGEE. The CDR3 coding sequence is TGTGCCAGCAGCGTAGGCGGGGCAGGTCGTCCCGGGGAGCTGTTTTTT. The encoded protein is CASSVGGAGRPGELFF. Based on the CDR3 plus reference TRBV9 and TRBJ2-2, the full variable domain is DSGVTQTPKHLITATGQRVTLRCSPRSGDLSVYWYQQSLDQGLQFLIQYYNGEERAKGNILERFSAQQFPDLHSELNLSSLELGDSALYFCASSVGGAGRPGELFFGEGSRLTVL.

This chain joins TRBV15 and TRBJ2-2; tentative D call: TRBD2 (6 bases). The V gene lost 0 bases and the J gene lost 6 bases, with 11 bases spanning the gap. The CDR3 is 15 residues long. The germline CDR1 and CDR2 sequences are LNHNV and YYDKDF (reference sequence). CDR3 region: CATSRDRGFPGELFF. The CDR3, as DNA: TGTGCCACCAGCAGAGATCGGGGGTTCCCCGGGGAGCTGTTTTTT.

This chain uses TRBV10-1 with TRBJ2-4; 10 bases align to TRBD1. The germline V gene encodes CDR1 WNHNN and CDR2 SYGVQD (reference sequence). V was clipped by 6 bases and J by 1 base; unmatched bases: 6. There are 16 residues in the CDR3. The CDR3 sequence: CASRGTGVSAKNIQYF. The CDR3 region has the DNA TGCGCCAGCAGGGGGACAGGGGTTTCGGCCAAAAACATTCAGTACTTC.

V gene TRBV7-8 combines with J gene TRBJ2-1; TRBD1 matches at 8 bases. V lost 1 base to trimming and J lost 5 bases; unmatched junction nucleotides: 4. The CDR3 is made up of 15 amino acids. Germline V gene lookup returns CDR1 SGHVS and CDR2 FQNEAQ. The CDR3 sequence: CASSLGTGSNNEQFF. As DNA, the CDR3 is TGTGCCAGCAGCTTAGGGACAGGGAGCAACAATGAGCAGTTCTTC.